This T cell receptor (beta chain) was sequenced for a study of monozygotic twins with inflammatory bowel disease. The CDR3 contains 16 residues. Germline values: CDR1 MNHEY, CDR2 SVGEGT. From the 5' RACE reads, TCRdb lists one entry per CDR3 protein and no DNA. This sample's table has about 300,000 distinct CDR3 sequences. The chain carries TRBV6-2 or TRBV6-3 and TRBJ1-2; without DNA, the TCRdb call of TRBD1 cannot be checked. This receptor was obtained from a human donor with ulcerative colitis or Crohn's disease, or a healthy co-twin of an affected twin (not recorded which). Sequencing used blood. The CDR3 here is CASSYSGKGANYGYTF.